This TCR beta chain originates from a study of T-cell memory formation after mild COVID-19. Germline lookup yields CDR1 LGHNA and CDR2 YSLEER. Trimming pared 0 bases from V and 7 bases from J, leaving 10 bases between. CDR3 size: 13 residues. One entry per CDR3 protein results from TCRdb running MiXCR on the 5' RACE reads. The sample records under 400,000 distinct CDR3 sequences, over 25% being singletons. The V and J genes are TRBV4-3 and TRBJ2-7; unclear D gene. This sequence originates from an adult woman who had mild COVID-19 (a few samples of this study predate the infection). Cell type and time point are not known. Sequenced input: PBMCs or a T cell subset sorted from them (not recorded which). As DNA, the CDR3 is TGCGCCAGCAGCCAAGATCCCCTGGGGGAGCAGTACTTC. This gives the protein CASSQDPLGEQYF.